Following are 7 T cell receptor beta chains from one sample sequenced in a study of TIL therapy for anti-PD-1-resistant metastatic lung cancer. Noted time point: pre-treatment sample, taken before nivolumab and TIL therapy. The libraries were made with immunoSEQ v3. The repertoire was sequenced with immunoSEQ multiplex PCR; TCRdb's copy has only in-frame clones and lacks some. The sample records 40,000 to 55,000 clones, 79% being singletons. Here the sequenced sample was blood, taken at baseline. These receptors came from a woman aged 30-79 years with non-small cell lung cancer.

V and J are TRBV2 and TRBJ2-5, with D perhaps matching TRBD2 (6 bases). CDR1 is SNHLY and CDR2 is FYNNEI in the germline V gene. The CDR3 contains 12 residues. The V gene lost 9 bases and the J gene lost 4 bases, with 12 bases spanning the gap. The CDR3, as DNA: TGTGCCAGTCAACCCGGGGGAGAGACCCAGTACTTC. Its protein is CASQPGGETQYF.

Details on this clone: Other DNA sequences in this specimen translate into the identical CDR3. The rearrangement links TRBV7-8 to TRBJ2-3; the D is unclear. Looked up from germline, CDR1 is SGHVS and CDR2 is FQNEAQ. The CDR3 contains 11 residues. The V end was cut by 3 bases, the J end by 5 bases, with 3 bases between. CDR3 coding DNA: TGTGCCAGCAGCTTTTTAGATACGCAGTATTTT. It yields the protein CASSFLDTQYF.

This sequence joins TRBV6-5 and TRBJ1-2; no reliable D call. CDR1 MNHEY and CDR2 SVGAGI come from the germline V gene. V was clipped by 2 bases and J by 8 bases, with 15 bases between them. There are 14 residues in the CDR3. Written as DNA, the CDR3 is TGTGCCAGCAGTTACGACCCGGCCGTGCGGGGCTACACCTTC. Translated, it gives CASSYDPAVRGYTF.

The rearrangement joins TRBV5-4 to TRBJ1-2; a weak D match, TRBD1 (6 bases). The CDR3 has 14 amino acids. The V end lost 4 bases, the J end lost 4 bases, and 14 bases lay between the germline ends. Germline CDR1 and CDR2: SGHNT and YYREEE (reference sequence). The CDR3 sequence is CASSPRQGPYGYTF. DNA for the CDR3: TGTGCCAGCAGCCCCCGCCAGGGGCCCTATGGCTACACCTTC. Full variable domain (rest looked up from reference TRBV5-4 and TRBJ1-2): ETGVTQSPTHLIKTRGQQVTLRCSSQSGHNTVSWYQQALGQGPQFIFQYYREEENGRGNFPPRFSGLQFPNYSSELNVNALELDDSALYLCASSPRQGPYGYTFGSGTRLTVV.

This clone was picked up a small number of times. The identical CDR3 is also encoded by other nucleotide sequences in the sample. V gene TRBV30 combines with J gene TRBJ1-1; TRBD1 is a possible D gene (6 bases). The CDR3 is made up of 13 amino acids. Germline V CDR1 and CDR2: GTSNPN, SVGIG (reference sequence). V was shortened by 0 bases and J by 1 base, with 6 bases between the two germline ends. The DNA of the CDR3 is TGTGCCTGGAGTGTACAGGGGAACACTGAAGCTTTCTTT. Protein: CAWSVQGNTEAFF. The variable domain in full, with the rest retrieved from reference TRBV30 and TRBJ1-1, is SQTIHQWPATLVQPVGSPLSLECTVEGTSNPNLYWYRQAAGRGLQLLFYSVGIGQISSEVPQNLSASRPQDRQFILSSKKLLLSDSGFYLCAWSVQGNTEAFFGQGTRLTVV.

The V gene is TRBV6-1, the J gene TRBJ2-7, with a tentative D call TRBD2 (6 bases). V was pared by 2 bases and J by 0 bases, with 17 bases between. The CDR3 sequence is 17 residues long. Germline values: CDR1 MNHNS, CDR2 SASEGT. CDR3 region: CASSEFWGERFSYEQYF. The CDR3 coding sequence is TGTGCCAGCAGTGAATTCTGGGGGGAGCGGTTCTCCTACGAGCAGTACTTC.

The chain carries TRBV7-2 and TRBJ2-1; D remains unclear. Trimming took 4 bases from V and 5 from J, leaving 9 bases between them. The CDR3 extends over 13 amino acids. CDR1 is SGHTA and CDR2 is FQGNSA in the germline V gene. For the CDR3, the DNA is TGTGCCAGCAGCTACCCCCCCCACAATGAGCAGTTCTTC. Amino acid sequence: CASSYPPHNEQFF.